Sequencing of this TCR beta chain was carried out in a study of CD8+CD57+ T cells in acquired aplastic anemia. Whole-study findings and limits: The study found no significant CD8+ Simpson's diversity difference between patients and controls.

By flow cytometry, patients selected for sequencing had shown an expansion of CD8+CD57+ cells. No patient had been given any therapy when blood was sampled. A note on this clonotype: Its specificity is unknown. This may come from a read error, since a much larger clone is one base off.

The CDR3 runs to 15 residues. From germline, CDR1 is SGHRS and CDR2 YFSETQ. Profiles of TCR beta VDJ and CDR3 were generated from a genomic DNA template. Each CDR3 protein gets one entry after TCRdb re-called the reads with MiXCR. The table lists 150,000 to 200,000 distinct CDR3 sequences, around half of them singletons, with about 31% in the top ten. V usage is TRBV5-1 and J usage is TRBJ2-1, with TRBD2 identical over 9 bases. The specimen sequenced was sorted CD4+, CD8+, or CD8+CD57+ T cells (not recorded which) from PBMCs. The source is a human donor with aplastic anemia. The chain's CDR3 is CASSFAGGRYNGQFF. The DNA of the CDR3 is TGCGCCAGCAGCTTCGCGGGAGGGCGCTACAATGGGCAGTTCTTC. Together with reference TRBV5-1 and TRBJ2-1, the CDR3 gives the full variable domain: KAGVTQTPRYLIKTRGQQVTLSCSPISGHRSVSWYQQTPGQGLQFLFEYFSETQRNKGNFPGRFSGRQFSNSRSEMNVSTLELGDSALYLCASSFAGGRYNGQFFGPGTRLTVL.